This TCR beta chain was recorded in a study of PD-1 blockade in classical Hodgkin lymphoma. Patients all relapsed after autologous stem cell transplantation, and there was variation in brentuximab vedotin exposure. The method was immunoSEQ multiplex PCR; TCRdb's version includes in-frame clones alone and lacks a portion of them. The sample includes 20,000 to 30,000 clones, around three quarters of them seen just once. Germline CDR1 is SGDLS and CDR2 is YYNGEE. The germline V and J ends were trimmed by 0 bases and 3 bases, with 7 bases remaining between them. This CDR3 comprises 14 residues. The sample in question was peripheral blood mononuclear cells (PBMCs), obtained before the second cycle of nivolumab. The receptor was derived from a human donor with classical Hodgkin lymphoma. This chain connects TRBV9 to TRBJ2-1, with D maybe TRBD2 (5 bases). This chain's CDR3 is CASSVVAGYNEQFF. Written as DNA, the CDR3 is TGTGCCAGCAGCGTAGTGGCGGGCTACAATGAGCAGTTCTTC.